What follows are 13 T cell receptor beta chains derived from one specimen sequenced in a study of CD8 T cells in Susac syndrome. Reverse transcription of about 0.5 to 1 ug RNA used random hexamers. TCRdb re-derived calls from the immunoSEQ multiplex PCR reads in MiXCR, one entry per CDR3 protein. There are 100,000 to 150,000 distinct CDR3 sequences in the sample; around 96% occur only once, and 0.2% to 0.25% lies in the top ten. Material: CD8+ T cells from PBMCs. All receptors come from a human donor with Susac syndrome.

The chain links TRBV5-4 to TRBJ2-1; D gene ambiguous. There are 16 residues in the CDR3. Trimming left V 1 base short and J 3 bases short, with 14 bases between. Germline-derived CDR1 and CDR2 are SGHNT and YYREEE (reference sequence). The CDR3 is CASSLLPPDSYNEQFF. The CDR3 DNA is TGTGCCAGCAGCTTGTTACCCCCGGATAGCTACAATGAGCAGTTCTTC.

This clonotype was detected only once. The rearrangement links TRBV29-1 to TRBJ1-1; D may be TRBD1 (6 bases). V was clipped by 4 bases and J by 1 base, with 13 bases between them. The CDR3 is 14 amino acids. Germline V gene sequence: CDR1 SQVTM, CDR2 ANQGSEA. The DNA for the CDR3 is TGCAGCGTTGGGGGGCGAGGGGGGAACACTGAAGCTTTCTTT. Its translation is CSVGGRGGNTEAFF.

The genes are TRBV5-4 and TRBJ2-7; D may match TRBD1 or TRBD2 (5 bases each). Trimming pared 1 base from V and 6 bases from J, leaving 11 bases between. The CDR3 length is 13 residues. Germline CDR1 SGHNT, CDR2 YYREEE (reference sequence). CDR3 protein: CASSLWAGAEQYF. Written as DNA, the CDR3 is TGTGCCAGCAGCTTGTGGGCCGGGGCCGAGCAGTACTTC.

As DNA, the CDR3 is TGTGCCAGCAGGCCACAGGGGCCGTATTATGAAGCTTTCTTT. This gives the protein CASRPQGPYYEAFF. V is TRBV27 and J is TRBJ1-1; TRBD1 aligns across 7 bases. The germline CDR1 and CDR2 sequences are MNHEY and SMNVEV (reference sequence). The CDR3 covers 14 residues. V shed 6 bases and J 7 bases; nucleotides not matched to a gene: 11.

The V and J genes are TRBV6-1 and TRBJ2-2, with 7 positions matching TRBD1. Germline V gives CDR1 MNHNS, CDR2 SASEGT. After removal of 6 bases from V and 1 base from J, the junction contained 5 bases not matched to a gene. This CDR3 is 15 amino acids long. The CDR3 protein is CASSPGTENTGELFF. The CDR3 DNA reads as TGTGCCAGCAGCCCCGGGACAGAGAACACCGGGGAGCTGTTTTTT.

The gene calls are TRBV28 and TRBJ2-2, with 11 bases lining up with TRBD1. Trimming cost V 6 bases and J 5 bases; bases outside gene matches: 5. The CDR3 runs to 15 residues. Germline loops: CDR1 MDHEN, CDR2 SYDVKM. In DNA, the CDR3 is TGTGCCAGCAGACGGGGACAGGGGGAAACCGGGGAGCTGTTTTTT. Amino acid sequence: CASRRGQGETGELFF.

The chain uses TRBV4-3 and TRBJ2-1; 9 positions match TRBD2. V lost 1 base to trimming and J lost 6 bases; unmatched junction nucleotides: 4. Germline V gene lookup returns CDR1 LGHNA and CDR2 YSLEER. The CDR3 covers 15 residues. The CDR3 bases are TGCGCCAGCAGCCAAGTAGCGGGAGAAAGCAATGAGCAGTTCTTC. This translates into CASSQVAGESNEQFF.

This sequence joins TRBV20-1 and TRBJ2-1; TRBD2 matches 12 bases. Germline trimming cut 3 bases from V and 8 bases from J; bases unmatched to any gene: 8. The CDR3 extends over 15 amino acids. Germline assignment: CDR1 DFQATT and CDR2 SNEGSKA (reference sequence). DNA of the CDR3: TGCAGTGCTAGCGATCGACTAGCGGGAGCCCATGAGCAGTTCTTC. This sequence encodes CSASDRLAGAHEQFF.

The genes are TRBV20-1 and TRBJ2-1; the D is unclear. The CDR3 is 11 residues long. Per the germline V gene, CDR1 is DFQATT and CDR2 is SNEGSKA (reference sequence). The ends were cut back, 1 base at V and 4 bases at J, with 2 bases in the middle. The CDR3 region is CSARVYNEQFF. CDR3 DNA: TGCAGTGCTAGAGTTTACAATGAGCAGTTCTTC.

The CDR3: CASTSGVFFVRGSQETQYF. Written as DNA, the CDR3 is TGTGCCAGCACCAGTGGAGTTTTTTTCGTCAGGGGCTCACAAGAGACCCAGTACTTC. The rearrangement joins TRBV6-1 to TRBJ2-5; D is perhaps TRBD1 (6 bases). The V end lost 7 bases, the J end lost 2 bases, and 29 bases lay between the germline ends. The CDR3 loop spans 19 amino acids. Germline V gene sequence: CDR1 MNHNS, CDR2 SASEGT.

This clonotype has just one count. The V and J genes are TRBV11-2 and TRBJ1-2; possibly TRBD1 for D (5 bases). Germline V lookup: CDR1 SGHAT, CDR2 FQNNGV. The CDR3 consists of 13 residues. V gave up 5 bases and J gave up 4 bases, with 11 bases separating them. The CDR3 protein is CASSQRQIYGYTF. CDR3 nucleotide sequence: TGTGCCAGCAGCCAACGACAGATCTATGGCTACACCTTC. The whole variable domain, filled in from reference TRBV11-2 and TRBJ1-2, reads EAGVAQSPRYKIIEKRQSVAFWCNPISGHATLYWYQQILGQGPKLLIQFQNNGVVDDSQLPKDRFSAERLKGVDSTLKIQPAKLEDSAVYLCASSQRQIYGYTFGSGTRLTVV.

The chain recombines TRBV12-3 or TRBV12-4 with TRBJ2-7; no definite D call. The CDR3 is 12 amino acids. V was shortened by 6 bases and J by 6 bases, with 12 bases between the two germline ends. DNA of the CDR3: TGTGCCAGCAGCCCCTACTTGGGCGAGCAGTACTTC. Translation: CASSPYLGEQYF.

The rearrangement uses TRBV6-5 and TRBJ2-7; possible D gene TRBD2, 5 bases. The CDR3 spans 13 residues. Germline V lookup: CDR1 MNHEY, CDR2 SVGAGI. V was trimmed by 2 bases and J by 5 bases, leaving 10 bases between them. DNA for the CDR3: TGTGCCAGCAGTTACGGCTCGGGGAACGAGCAGTACTTC. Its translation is CASSYGSGNEQYF.